The sequence of this T cell receptor (beta chain) was determined in a study of cytomegalovirus exposure and HLA in healthy donors. There were likely unrecorded immune exposures, though donors were nominally healthy when sampled. The study, taken as a whole, reports: For TCR beta chains, V- and J-gene trimming was later linked to a missense DCLRE1C variant.

The CDR3 has 15 residues. Germline values: CDR1 SGDLS, CDR2 YYNGEE. Trimming at V came to 4 bases and at J to 6 bases, leaving 9 bases not matched to a gene. This PCR relied on a set of 60 Vbeta primers and 13 Jbeta primers. The data were produced by immunoSEQ multiplex PCR, yet TCRdb's version contains in-frame clones alone and is incomplete. The repertoire holds some 150,000 clones, with 82% as singletons. With respect to this clone: Its antigen is unknown.

The chain combines TRBV9 with TRBJ2-3; TRBD2 matches at 9 bases. Sequenced: PBMCs. This clonotype was obtained from a woman aged 50 to 65 in good health and CMV-seropositive. CDR3 region: CASSPSAGGPDTQYF. The CDR3 DNA follows: TGTGCCAGCAGCCCCTCGGCGGGGGGGCCGGATACGCAGTATTTT.